One and the same sample provided the 7 T cell receptor beta chains below, sequenced in a study of technical replicates of blood from several donors. The table came from immunoSEQ multiplex PCR; TCRdb's copy has only in-frame clones and leaves some out. The table lists about 71,000 clones, roughly 89% of them singletons. The sequencing sample was made of T cells isolated from PBMCs. The receptor set was obtained from a human donor in good health.

This chain links TRBV4-1 with TRBJ2-7, with D possibly matching TRBD2 (6 bases). The CDR3 has 14 amino acids. Germline values: CDR1 MGHRA, CDR2 YSYEKL. V was clipped by 1 base and J by 3 bases, with 10 bases between them. Here the CDR3 DNA reads TGCGCCAGCAGCCAAGTTGTGACTAGCTACGAGCAGTACTTC. Translation gives CASSQVVTSYEQYF.

The chain has TRBV7-9 and TRBJ1-1; D not resolved. Trimming removed 5 bases from V and 0 bases from J, with 10 bases in between. Germline V gene data show CDR1 as SEHNR and CDR2 as FQNEAQ (reference sequence). CDR3 length equals 14 residues. This CDR3 reads CASSVNSLNTEAFF. In DNA, the CDR3 is TGTGCCAGCAGCGTAAACTCCTTGAACACTGAAGCTTTCTTT. The variable domain in full, completed from reference TRBV7-9 and TRBJ1-1, reads DTGVSQNPRHKITKRGQNVTFRCDPISEHNRLYWYRQTLGQGPEFLTYFQNEAQLEKSRLLSDRFSAERPKGSFSTLEIQRTEQGDSAMYLCASSVNSLNTEAFFGQGTRLTVV.

Here the CDR3 DNA reads TGTGCCAGCACGACCGGAGGTGACTATGGCTACACCTTC. This sequence encodes CASTTGGDYGYTF. The J gene is TRBJ1-2, the V gene TRBV27; D remains ambiguous. Germline CDR1 reads MNHEY; CDR2 reads SMNVEV (reference sequence). Trimming shortened V by 7 bases and J by 3 bases, and 12 bases separated the two germline ends. The CDR3 is 13 amino acids.

V usage is TRBV28 and J usage is TRBJ2-7; 7 bases agree with TRBD1. Germline lookup yields CDR1 MDHEN and CDR2 SYDVKM. With 5 bases clipped from V and 8 bases from J, the junction kept 15 bases outside the gene matches. CDR3 length: 15 residues. As DNA, the CDR3 is TGTGCCAGCAGTCCCCGGGACAGAGATTCCGGTAAGCAGTACTTC. Amino acids: CASSPRDRDSGKQYF.

This sequence joins TRBV4-1 and TRBJ1-3; the D gene is possibly TRBD1 (6 bases). V was shortened by 1 base and J by 0 bases, with 10 bases between the two germline ends. Germline CDR1 reads MGHRA; CDR2 reads YSYEKL. The CDR3 spans 16 residues. CDR3 in DNA: TGCGCCAGCAGCCAAGCGGGACAAGTCTCTGGAAACACCATATATTTT. Protein product: CASSQAGQVSGNTIYF.

The CDR3 here is CASREGLSGFTDTQYF. Here the CDR3 DNA reads TGTGCCAGCAGGGAAGGCCTTAGCGGTTTCACAGATACGCAGTATTTT. The V and J genes are TRBV7-2 and TRBJ2-3; D perhaps matches TRBD2 (6 bases). Germline V CDR1 and CDR2: SGHTA, FQGNSA. Trimming took off 6 bases at V and 2 bases at J, with 18 bases between the two ends. The CDR3 runs 16 residues.

This sequence joins TRBV6-5 and TRBJ2-1; 10 bases agree with TRBD1. The CDR3 totals 14 residues. Germline V gives CDR1 MNHEY, CDR2 SVGAGI. J gave up 7 bases and V 6 bases, and 6 bases lay outside the gene matches. In DNA form, the CDR3 reads TGTGCCAGCAGACCGGGACAGGGGTTTAATGAGCAGTTCTTC. Amino acid sequence: CASRPGQGFNEQFF.